What follows are 16 T cell receptor beta chains derived from one specimen sequenced in a study of cytomegalovirus exposure and HLA in healthy donors. The PCR employed 60 Vbeta primers together with 13 Jbeta primers. Some clones are missing from TCRdb's copy, which holds only in-frame ones; the method was immunoSEQ multiplex PCR. The sample lists approximately 120,000 clones, approximately 85% occurring once. The source material was PBMCs. These receptors all stem from a woman in her 30s in good health and CMV-seropositive.

The chain couples TRBV12-2 to TRBJ1-1. TRBV12-2 is tagged as a pseudogene. The CDR3 consists of 13 residues. CDR3 sequence (DNA): TGTGCAAGTCGCTTATCCTTCTACACTGAAGCTTTCTTT. Translation gives CASRLSFYTEAFF.

The chain recombines TRBV18 with TRBJ1-1; 9 nucleotides line up with TRBD1. CDR3 length: 17 residues. Trimming cost V 0 bases and J 1 base; bases outside gene matches: 6. Germline V lookup: CDR1 KGHSH, CDR2 LQKENI. The CDR3 nucleotides are TGTGCCAGCTCACCACCGGTCGGGACAGGGCAGAACACTGAAGCTTTCTTT. This sequence encodes CASSPPVGTGQNTEAFF.

The V gene is TRBV7-2, the J gene TRBJ2-4; D gene uncertain. V was cut by 3 bases and J by 4 bases, with 7 bases left in between. This CDR3 contains 13 residues. The germline gives CDR1 SGHTA, CDR2 FQGNSA. CDR3 amino acids: CASSLIEKNIQYF. CDR3 in DNA: TGTGCCAGCAGCTTGATAGAAAAAAACATTCAGTACTTC.

The CDR3 DNA sequence: TGCGCCAGCAGAGGAGGGACTGCGAACACCGGGGAGCTGTTTTTT. This gives the protein CASRGGTANTGELFF. The chain recombines TRBV5-1 with TRBJ2-2; TRBD2 might be the D (6 bases). The CDR3 totals 15 residues. Germline CDR1 reads SGHRS; CDR2 reads YFSETQ. Trimming removed 5 bases from V and 0 bases from J, with 11 bases in between.

The rearrangement joins TRBV6-5 to TRBJ2-7; D possibly corresponds to TRBD2 (6 bases). CDR3 length: 13 residues. The V end lost 0 bases, the J end lost 7 bases, and 10 bases lay between the germline ends. Looked up from germline, CDR1 is MNHEY and CDR2 is SVGAGI. The CDR3 nucleotides read TGTGCCAGCAGTTACTCCCTAGCGCGAGAGCAGTACTTC. It specifies CASSYSLAREQYF.

V and J are TRBV5-5 and TRBJ2-1; D is undetermined. Germline lookup yields CDR1 SGHKS and CDR2 YYEKEE (reference sequence). The CDR3 totals 13 residues. V lost 4 bases and J lost 8, with 13 bases in between. CDR3 in amino acids: CASSRAPVDEQFF. The CDR3 bases are TGTGCCAGCAGCCGCGCGCCGGTGGATGAGCAGTTCTTC.

This clone was seen only once. Relative to the germline gene, one junction end is altered; a read error may explain this. J is TRBJ2-7 and V is TRBV7-9, with 11 bases that match TRBD1. This CDR3 is built from 14 residues. Per the germline V gene, CDR1 is SEHNR and CDR2 is FQNEAQ (reference sequence). The DNA of the CDR3 is TGTGCCAGCAGCTTAGCGGGACAGGGGGGAATTACCATCTTC. It codes for CASSLAGQGGITIF.

About this clone: At one end the junction does not follow the germline gene, possibly because of a read error. V is TRBV7-9 and J is TRBJ2-7; D remains ambiguous. The CDR3 covers 13 residues. Germline CDR1 is SEHNR and CDR2 is FQNEAQ (reference sequence). For the CDR3, the DNA is TGTTCCAGCAGCTTGCCTCCCGCGCACGAGCAGTACTTC. Translating gives CSSSLPPAHEQYF.

The rearrangement joins TRBV14 to TRBJ2-1; 8 positions match TRBD1. The V segment lost 1 base and the J segment 12 bases; nucleotides outside the gene matches: 5. Germline-derived CDR1 and CDR2 are SGHDN and FVKESK. The CDR3 spans 13 residues. CDR3: CASSQAGGTGQFF. The CDR3 DNA sequence: TGTGCCAGCAGCCAAGCTGGAGGGACAGGGCAGTTCTTC.

This rearrangement joins TRBV4-1 to TRBJ1-3; 10 bases agree with TRBD1. Germline CDR1 MGHRA, CDR2 YSYEKL. Losses at the gene ends were 2 bases for V and 3 bases for J; bases not matched to a gene: 4. The CDR3 has 16 residues. CDR3 nucleotide sequence: TGCGCCAGCAGCCAACCCCGGGACAGGGGTGGAAACACCATATATTTT. Translated, it gives CASSQPRDRGGNTIYF.

The chain has TRBV9 and TRBJ1-5; unclear D gene. CDR1 and CDR2 (germline): SGDLS, YYNGEE. The CDR3 spans 14 residues. V lost 2 bases and J lost 6, with 12 bases in between. The CDR3 nucleotides read TGTGCCAGCAGCGTGAGCGGGGAGGGTCAGCCCCAGCATTTT. Translating it yields CASSVSGEGQPQHF.

The gene calls are TRBV6-1 and TRBJ2-1, with a possible D match to TRBD2 (5 bases). Trimming cost V 4 bases and J 1 base, with 11 bases left between them. Germline loops: CDR1 MNHNS, CDR2 SASEGT. The CDR3 contains 15 residues. The CDR3 nucleotides are TGTGCCAGCAGTGGGGAGACCAGTTCCTACAATGAGCAGTTCTTC. This encodes CASSGETSSYNEQFF.

The chain recombines TRBV10-3 with TRBJ2-1, with D perhaps matching TRBD2 (5 bases). Trimming took 0 bases from V and 0 from J, leaving 9 bases between them. Looked up from germline, CDR1 is ENHRY and CDR2 is SYGVKD. The CDR3 runs to 16 residues. The CDR3 bases are TGTGCCATCAGTGAGTCGGCTAGCAGCTCCTACAATGAGCAGTTCTTC. Protein product: CAISESASSSYNEQFF.

This chain uses TRBV6-5 with TRBJ2-7; D perhaps matches TRBD2 (6 bases). The V gene's germline CDR1 is MNHEY and CDR2 SVGAGI. Trimming stripped 2 bases from V and 4 bases from J, with 15 bases between. The CDR3 extends over 15 amino acids. CDR3 coding DNA: TGTGCCAGCAGTTACCTGGGGGGATCTGGGTACGAGCAGTACTTC. It encodes CASSYLGGSGYEQYF.

The gene calls are TRBV6-6 and TRBJ2-7, with 8 bases aligning to TRBD2. The CDR3 is made up of 15 amino acids. CDR1 MNHNY and CDR2 SVGAGI come from the germline V gene (reference sequence). V was clipped by 8 bases and J by 9 bases; unmatched bases: 18. The CDR3 loop is CASAEGLTGGGRQYF. The CDR3, as DNA: TGTGCCAGCGCTGAGGGGCTAACGGGGGGGGGCCGGCAGTACTTC.

The chain employs TRBV29-1 and TRBJ2-1; D remains ambiguous. V was pared by 4 bases and J by 4 bases, with 8 bases between. Germline CDR1 SQVTM, CDR2 ANQGSEA. The CDR3 length is 12 residues. The CDR3 loop is CSVGTSYNEQFF. CDR3 coding DNA: TGCAGCGTTGGAACTTCGTACAATGAGCAGTTCTTC.